This entry lists 8 T cell receptor beta chains sequenced from one sample in a study of T cells in Graves' hyperthyroidism and ophthalmopathy. The TCR beta CDR3 regions underwent amplification using RNA transcripts as the source. The TCR CDR3 first-round RT-PCR relied on the HTBI primer set. TCRdb reanalysed the multiplex PCR reads using MiXCR and keeps one entry per CDR3 protein. The sample records fewer than 650,000 distinct CDR3 sequences, roughly 14% being singletons. Sequencing input: blood. These receptors originate from a woman aged 40-49 years with Graves' ophthalmopathy.

This clonotype has ten or more counts. The genes are TRBV5-1 and TRBJ2-7; TRBD2 might be the D (5 bases). Trimming stripped 0 bases from V and 5 bases from J, with 12 bases between. The germline V gene encodes CDR1 SGHRS and CDR2 YFSETQ. The CDR3 loop spans 14 amino acids. CDR3 sequence (DNA): TGCGCCAGCAGCTTGGCCCCGGGATCCGACGAGCAGTACTTC. Protein product: CASSLAPGSDEQYF.

This clonotype was counted many times. This chain joins TRBV6-5 and TRBJ1-1; D perhaps matches TRBD1 (5 bases). The CDR3 has 16 amino acids. CDR1 MNHEY and CDR2 SVGAGI come from the germline V gene. Deletions cut 3 bases from V and 2 bases from J, with 16 bases between. The CDR3 is CASSYFGGTVNTEAFF. CDR3 DNA: TGTGCCAGCAGTTATTTCGGGGGTACAGTCAACACTGAAGCTTTCTTT.

CDR3 DNA sequence: TGTGCCAGCGGCTCGGGACAGGGGTTTTATGGGTATAATTCACCCCTCCACTTT. Amino acids: CASGSGQGFYGYNSPLHF. The chain couples TRBV2 to TRBJ1-6, with TRBD1 identical over 10 bases. The CDR3 has 18 amino acids. The germline V gene encodes CDR1 SNHLY and CDR2 FYNNEI. V was pared by 8 bases and J by 4 bases, with 14 bases of the junction left unmatched.

This clonotype was observed at least ten times. The chain links TRBV4-1 to TRBJ2-5; 13 bases map to TRBD2. Trimming took 4 bases from V and 2 from J; bases not matched to a gene: 13. CDR1 and CDR2 (germline): MGHRA, YSYEKL. The CDR3 runs 19 residues. As DNA, the CDR3 is TGCGCCAGCAGCCGCGGAAGGACTAGCGGGAGAGCCGAGCAAGAGACCCAGTACTTC. Its protein is CASSRGRTSGRAEQETQYF.

The table lists this clonotype with many counts. The chain links TRBV19 to TRBJ2-7; TRBD2 is a possible D gene (5 bases). V was cut by 7 bases and J by 1 base, with 14 bases left in between. CDR1 LNHDA and CDR2 SQIVND come from the germline V gene (reference sequence). This CDR3 comprises 14 residues. CDR3 sequence: CASKSERMSYEQYF. The CDR3 nucleotides read TGTGCCAGTAAATCCGAGCGGATGTCCTACGAGCAGTACTTC.

This clonotype was observed at least ten times. The chain carries TRBV2 and TRBJ2-5; 8 bases are shared with TRBD2. The ends lost 8 bases at V and 5 bases at J; junction bases unmatched: 4. The CDR3 is 12 residues long. The germline V gene has CDR1 SNHLY and CDR2 FYNNEI. CDR3 region: CASRREEETQYF. CDR3 nucleotides: TGTGCCAGCCGGCGGGAGGAGGAGACCCAGTACTTC. Based on the CDR3 plus reference TRBV2 and TRBJ2-5, the full variable domain is EPEVTQTPSHQVTQMGQEVILRCVPISNHLYFYWYRQILGQKVEFLVSFYNNEISEKSEIFDDQFSVERPDGSNFTLKIRSTKLEDSAMYFCASRREEETQYFGPGTRLLVL.

This clonotype showed up many times. The chain links TRBV27 to TRBJ1-1, with 9 nucleotides matching TRBD1. The trim removed 6 bases at V and 10 bases at J, leaving 12 bases unmatched. This CDR3 contains 14 residues. Germline CDR1 reads MNHEY; CDR2 reads SMNVEV (reference sequence). CDR3 residues: CASRPGTGITSAFF. For the CDR3, the DNA is TGTGCCAGCAGGCCCGGGACAGGGATAACTTCAGCTTTCTTT.

This clonotype was observed a handful of times. The genes are TRBV6-1 and TRBJ1-1, with D unclear. The CDR3 contains 13 residues. V was shortened by 7 bases and J by 1 base, with 10 bases between the two germline ends. Germline V gene data show CDR1 as MNHNS and CDR2 as SASEGT. The CDR3 DNA reads as TGTGCCAGCATCTTGTTTAAGAACACTGAAGCTTTCTTT. This encodes CASILFKNTEAFF.